This is a list of T cell receptor beta chains from one sample in a study of blood T cell repertoires in COVID-19. Sequencing used immunoSEQ multiplex PCR; TCRdb keeps in-frame clones, though not all of them. In the table there are some 220,000 clones, roughly four fifths of which are singletons. Sequencing was performed on PBMCs or T cells enriched from blood (not recorded which). The source of these receptors is a woman in her forties with acute COVID-19. CDR3s include the opening cysteine and the closing phenylalanine or tryptophan. A D gene is named only where the DNA matches it firmly. Only part of the rows carry a size: once, few, many, or a class if the clone is expanded.

V	D	J	size	CDR3	DNA
TRBV7-2	NA	TRBJ2-6	NA	CASSPQASSGANVLTF	TGTGCCAGCAGCCCCCAGGCCAGCTCTGGGGCCAACGTCCTGACTTTC
TRBV7-2	TRBD1	TRBJ1-2	NA	CASSPTALGQGNGYTF	TGTGCCAGCAGCCCGACGGCCCTGGGACAGGGGAATGGCTACACCTTC
TRBV18	NA	TRBJ1-1	NA	CASSREGRDTEAFF	TGTGCCAGCTCCAGGGAAGGAAGGGACACTGAAGCTTTCTTT
TRBV7-6	TRBD2	TRBJ2-1	NA	CASSLESGRVSYNEQFF	TGTGCCAGCAGCCTAGAAAGCGGGAGGGTCTCTTACAATGAGCAGTTCTTC
TRBV27	NA	TRBJ2-1	NA	CASSWGTTPAKWNEQFF	TGTGCCAGCAGTTGGGGCACGACCCCGGCCAAATGGAATGAGCAGTTCTTC
TRBV6-5	NA	TRBJ2-5	NA	CASNRREETQYF	TGTGCCAGCAACCGCAGGGAAGAGACCCAGTACTTC
TRBV7-2	NA	TRBJ2-1	NA	CASSLNHMNEQFF	TGTGCCAGCAGTCTAAACCATATGAATGAGCAGTTCTTC
TRBV21-1	NA	TRBJ1-5	NA	CASSKNLPRDRPSNQPQHF	TGTGCCAGCAGCAAAAACCTCCCCCGGGACAGACCAAGCAATCAGCCCCAGCATTTT
TRBV19	TRBD2	TRBJ2-1	NA	CAKPGLAGGGYNEQFF	TGTGCCAAACCGGGACTAGCGGGAGGTGGGTACAATGAGCAGTTCTTC
TRBV30	TRBD2	TRBJ2-1	NA	CAWSGEAGANEQFF	TGTGCCTGGAGTGGAGAAGCGGGGGCGAATGAGCAGTTCTTC
TRBV4-1	TRBD1	TRBJ2-7	NA	CASSSVGTGDEQYF	TGCGCCAGCAGCTCAGTGGGGACAGGGGATGAGCAGTACTTC
TRBV4-1	TRBD2	TRBJ2-7	NA	CASSQDSREVSYEQYF	TGCGCCAGCAGCCAAGATTCGCGGGAGGTATCCTACGAGCAGTACTTC
TRBV11-2	NA	TRBJ2-6	NA	CASSFSVTGANVLTF	TGTGCCAGCAGTTTTAGTGTCACCGGGGCCAACGTCCTGACTTTC
TRBV12-3/TRBV12-4	NA	TRBJ1-6	NA	CASSLGGPLHF	TGTGCCAGCAGTTTGGGGGGACCCCTCCACTTT
TRBV6-5	NA	TRBJ1-1	NA	CASSYKGPLEAFF	TGTGCCAGCAGTTACAAGGGGCCCCTTGAAGCTTTCTTT
TRBV5-5	NA	TRBJ1-1	NA	CASSLILGTFSLNTEAFF	TGTGCCAGCAGCTTGATTCTGGGGACATTTTCTCTGAACACTGAAGCTTTCTTT
TRBV2	NA	TRBJ1-2	NA	CASRADRDYGYTF	TGTGCCAGCAGGGCCGACAGAGACTATGGCTACACCTTC
TRBV27	TRBD2	TRBJ2-3	once	CASSLSTAGGPGDTQYF	TGTGCCAGCAGTTTAAGTACGGCGGGAGGGCCAGGAGATACGCAGTATTTT
TRBV27	NA	TRBJ1-1	NA	CASSSYISEAEAFF	TGTGCCAGCAGTTCCTACATAAGTGAGGCTGAAGCTTTCTTT
TRBV4-1	TRBD2	TRBJ2-7	NA	CASSQDLSSGIVYEQYF	TGCGCCAGCAGCCAAGATCTGTCTAGCGGGATTGTATACGAGCAGTACTTC
TRBV28	TRBD2	TRBJ2-7	NA	CASSLAGGRYEQYF	TGTGCCAGCAGTCTAGCGGGAGGGCGGTACGAGCAGTACTTC
TRBV4-1	NA	TRBJ1-5	few	CASSQDRGPEQPQHF	TGCGCCAGCAGCCAAGATAGAGGCCCAGAACAGCCCCAGCATTTT
TRBV6-2/TRBV6-3	TRBD2	TRBJ2-3	NA	CASSPRGGDTQYF	TGTGCCAGCAGCCCCCGGGGGGGAGATACGCAGTATTTT
TRBV4-3	NA	TRBJ1-2	few	CASSLTKGGDRGYTF	TGCGCCAGCAGCCTCACCAAAGGGGGGGATCGTGGCTACACCTTC
TRBV30	NA	TRBJ2-3	NA	CAWSLQAGADTQYF	TGTGCCTGGAGTTTGCAGGCAGGGGCAGATACGCAGTATTTT
TRBV27	NA	TRBJ1-2	NA	CASRMGEEGYTF	TGTGCCAGCAGAATGGGGGAGGAGGGCTACACCTTC
TRBV4-1	NA	TRBJ1-6	NA	CASSQDRAGNSPLHF	TGCGCCAGCAGCCAAGACAGGGCAGGGAATTCACCCCTCCACTTT
TRBV6-5	NA	TRBJ1-2	NA	CASAGVNYGYTF	TGTGCCAGCGCGGGAGTCAACTATGGCTACACCTTC
TRBV7-2	TRBD1	TRBJ1-2	NA	CASSWEGQANYGYTF	TGTGCCAGCAGCTGGGAAGGACAGGCCAACTATGGCTACACCTTC
TRBV3-1/TRBV3-2	TRBD1	TRBJ2-5	NA	CASRQTGSQETQYF	TGTGCCAGCCGCCAGACAGGGTCCCAAGAGACCCAGTACTTC
TRBV18	TRBD2	TRBJ2-1	NA	CASSELAGVVEQFF	TGTGCCAGCTCAGAATTAGCGGGAGTTGTAGAGCAGTTCTTC
TRBV28	NA	TRBJ2-5	once	CASSLGGGIIETQYF	TGTGCCAGCAGCCTTGGGGGGGGCATCATCGAGACCCAGTACTTC
TRBV19	NA	TRBJ1-2	NA	CASSSRGDYGYTF	TGTGCCAGTAGTTCCAGGGGAGACTATGGCTACACCTTC
TRBV7-9	TRBD2	TRBJ2-1	NA	CASSLARGSGSSNEQFF	TGTGCCAGCAGCTTAGCGCGTGGTAGCGGGAGCTCGAATGAGCAGTTCTTC
TRBV6-5	TRBD2	TRBJ2-7	NA	CASRGLAGHEQYF	TGTGCCAGCAGAGGACTAGCGGGGCACGAGCAGTACTTC
TRBV6-5	NA	TRBJ1-6	NA	CASITGDYSPLHF	TGTGCCAGCATCACCGGGGATTATTCACCCCTCCACTTT
TRBV5-4	TRBD2	TRBJ2-7	NA	CASSLTGGLSEQYF	TGTGCCAGCAGCTTGACGGGGGGGCTTAGCGAGCAGTACTTC
TRBV27	NA	TRBJ1-5	NA	CASSQRQSPWAQHF	TGTGCCAGCAGTCAACGACAGAGCCCATGGGCCCAGCATTTT